This record covers a single T cell receptor beta chain. What it binds is unknown. The PCR had 60 Vbeta and 13 Jbeta primers. In the source study's methods: A follow-up analysis tallied 73 million or so unique TCR beta chains, roughly 9.9 million shared. Repertoires were generated with immunoSEQ multiplex PCR, while TCRdb's copy carries only in-frame clones and drops some. The V and J calls and clone size are taken from that table; D and trimming were inferred from the DNA. The profile shows over 100,000 clones, over 60% of them singletons. The data belong to a study of cytomegalovirus exposure and HLA in healthy donors. Study details: Among the approximately 400 genotyped donors, less than 85% were placed in the Caucasian-associated ancestry cluster. Study results and caveats: The study found most TCR sequences rare, yet found some public TCRs in many donors.

Material: PBMCs. The clonotype originates from a female donor in good health and CMV-seropositive.

The CDR3 sequence is CASSMAGTGLEQYF. The CDR3 DNA reads as TGCGCCAGCAGCATGGCCGGGACAGGGCTCGAGCAGTACTTC. The chain is built from TRBV5-1 and TRBJ2-7; 9 bases line up with TRBD1. After removal of 4 bases from V and 6 bases from J, the junction contained 8 bases not matched to a gene. Germline CDR1 reads SGHRS; CDR2 reads YFSETQ. This CDR3 comprises 14 residues.